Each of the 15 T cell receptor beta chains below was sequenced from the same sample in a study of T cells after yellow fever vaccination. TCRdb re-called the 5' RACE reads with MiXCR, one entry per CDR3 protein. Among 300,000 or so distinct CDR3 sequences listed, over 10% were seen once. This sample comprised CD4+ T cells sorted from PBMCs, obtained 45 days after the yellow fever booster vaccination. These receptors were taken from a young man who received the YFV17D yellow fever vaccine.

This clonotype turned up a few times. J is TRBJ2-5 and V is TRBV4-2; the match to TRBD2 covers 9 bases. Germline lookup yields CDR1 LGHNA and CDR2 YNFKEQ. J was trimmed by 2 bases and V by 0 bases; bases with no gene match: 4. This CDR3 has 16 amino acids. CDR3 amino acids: CASSQELTSGQETQYF. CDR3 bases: TGTGCCAGCAGCCAAGAGTTGACTAGCGGACAAGAGACCCAGTACTTC.

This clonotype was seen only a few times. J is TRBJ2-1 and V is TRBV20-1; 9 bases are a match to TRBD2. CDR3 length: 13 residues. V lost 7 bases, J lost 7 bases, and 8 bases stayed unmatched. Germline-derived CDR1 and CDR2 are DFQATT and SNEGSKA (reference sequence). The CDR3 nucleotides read TGCAGTGTGACGAGCGGGAGGCGGAATGAGCAGTTCTTC. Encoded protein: CSVTSGRRNEQFF.

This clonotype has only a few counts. CDR3 coding DNA: TGTGCCAGCAGCAAATGGTCGGGACAGACCCGCAATCAGCCCCAGCATTTT. Residues: CASSKWSGQTRNQPQHF. The chain uses TRBV27 and TRBJ1-5, with 7 bases identical to TRBD1. Trimming cost V 6 bases and J 2 bases; bases outside gene matches: 13. The CDR3 is 17 amino acids. Germline CDR1 is MNHEY and CDR2 is SMNVEV (reference sequence).

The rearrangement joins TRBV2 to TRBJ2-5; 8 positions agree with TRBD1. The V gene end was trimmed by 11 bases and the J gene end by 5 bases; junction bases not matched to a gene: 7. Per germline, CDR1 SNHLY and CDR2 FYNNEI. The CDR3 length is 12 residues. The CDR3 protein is CAGGQVAETQYF. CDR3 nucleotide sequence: TGTGCCGGGGGACAGGTGGCGGAGACCCAGTACTTC.

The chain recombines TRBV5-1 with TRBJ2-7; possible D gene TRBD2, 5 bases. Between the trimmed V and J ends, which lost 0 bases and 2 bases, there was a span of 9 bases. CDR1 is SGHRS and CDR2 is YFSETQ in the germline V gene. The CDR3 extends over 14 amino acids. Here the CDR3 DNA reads TGCGCCAGCAGCTTGGAGCGGAGAGCCTACGAGCAGTACTTC. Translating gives CASSLERRAYEQYF.

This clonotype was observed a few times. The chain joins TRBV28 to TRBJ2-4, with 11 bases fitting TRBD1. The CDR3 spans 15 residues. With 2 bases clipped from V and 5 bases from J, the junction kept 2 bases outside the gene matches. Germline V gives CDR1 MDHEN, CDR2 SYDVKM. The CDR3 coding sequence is TGTGCCAGCAGTTTAATGGGACAGGGGGAAAACATTCAGTACTTC. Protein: CASSLMGQGENIQYF.

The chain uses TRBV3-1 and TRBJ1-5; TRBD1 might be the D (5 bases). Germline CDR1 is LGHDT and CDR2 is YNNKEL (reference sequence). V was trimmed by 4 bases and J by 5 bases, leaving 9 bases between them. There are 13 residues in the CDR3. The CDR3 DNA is TGTGCCAGCAGCCGGGGCGGTGATCAGCCCCAGCATTTT. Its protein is CASSRGGDQPQHF.

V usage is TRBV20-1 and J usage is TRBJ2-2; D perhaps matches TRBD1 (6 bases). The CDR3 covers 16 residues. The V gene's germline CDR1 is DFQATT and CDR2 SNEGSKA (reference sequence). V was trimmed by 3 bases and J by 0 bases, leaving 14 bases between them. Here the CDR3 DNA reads TGCAGTGCTAGGACCCCGGGACACCCGAACACCGGGGAGCTGTTTTTT. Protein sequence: CSARTPGHPNTGELFF.

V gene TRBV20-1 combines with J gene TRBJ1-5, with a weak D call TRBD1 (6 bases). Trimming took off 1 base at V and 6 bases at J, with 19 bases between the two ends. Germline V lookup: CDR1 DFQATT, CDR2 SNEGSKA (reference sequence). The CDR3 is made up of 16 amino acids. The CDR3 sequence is CSARAVRGDSSQPQHF. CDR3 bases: TGCAGTGCTAGAGCGGTTAGGGGGGACTCGAGTCAGCCCCAGCATTTT.

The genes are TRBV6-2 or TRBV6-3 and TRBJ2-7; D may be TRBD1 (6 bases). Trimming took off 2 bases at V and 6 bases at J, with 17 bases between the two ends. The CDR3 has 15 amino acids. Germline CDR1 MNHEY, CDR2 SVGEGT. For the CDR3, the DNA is TGTGCCAGCAGTTACCGTGGACAGACATTGGGCGAGCAGTACTTC. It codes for CASSYRGQTLGEQYF.

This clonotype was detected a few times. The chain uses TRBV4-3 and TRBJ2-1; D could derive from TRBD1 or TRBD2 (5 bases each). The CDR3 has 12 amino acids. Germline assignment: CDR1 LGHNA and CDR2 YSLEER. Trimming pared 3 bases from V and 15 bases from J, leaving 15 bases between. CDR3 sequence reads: CASSHTGASLFF. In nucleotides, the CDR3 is TGCGCCAGCAGCCATACCGGGGCCAGCCTGTTCTTC.

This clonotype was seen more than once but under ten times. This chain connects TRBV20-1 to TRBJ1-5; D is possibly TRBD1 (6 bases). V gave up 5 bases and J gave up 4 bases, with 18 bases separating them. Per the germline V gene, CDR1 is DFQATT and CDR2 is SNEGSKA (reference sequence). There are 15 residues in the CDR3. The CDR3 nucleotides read TGCAGTGCTCGACTCCCCGGGGGCCTGAATCAGCCCCAGCATTTT. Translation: CSARLPGGLNQPQHF.

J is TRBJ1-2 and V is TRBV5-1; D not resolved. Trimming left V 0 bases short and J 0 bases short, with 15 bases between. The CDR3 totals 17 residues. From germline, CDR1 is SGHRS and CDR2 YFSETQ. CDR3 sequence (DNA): TGCGCCAGCAGCTTGGGTCCTCGTGTAGAAACTAACTATGGCTACACCTTC. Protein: CASSLGPRVETNYGYTF.

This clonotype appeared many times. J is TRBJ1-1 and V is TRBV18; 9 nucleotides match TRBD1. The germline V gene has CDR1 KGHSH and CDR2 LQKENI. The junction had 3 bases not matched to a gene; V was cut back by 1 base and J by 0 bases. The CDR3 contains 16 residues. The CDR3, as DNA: TGTGCCAGCTCACCACGGGACAGGGCGATGAACACTGAAGCTTTCTTT. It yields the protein CASSPRDRAMNTEAFF.

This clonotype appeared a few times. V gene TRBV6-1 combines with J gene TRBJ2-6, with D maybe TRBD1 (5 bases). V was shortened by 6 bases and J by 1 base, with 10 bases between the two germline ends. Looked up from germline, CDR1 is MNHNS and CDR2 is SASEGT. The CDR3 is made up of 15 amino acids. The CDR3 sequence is CASSPPGSGANVLTF. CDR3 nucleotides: TGTGCCAGCAGCCCCCCAGGGTCTGGGGCCAACGTCCTGACTTTC.